This section outlines one T cell receptor (beta chain) sequence together with its context. Antigen unknown. TCRdb reprocessed the 5' RACE reads, keeping one entry per CDR3 protein, no DNA. Its table lists hundreds of thousands of distinct CDR3 sequences. The data are from a study of monozygotic twins with inflammatory bowel disease. General observations from the study: Compared with healthy co-twins, IBD patients showed reduced TCRbeta repertoire diversity by inverse Simpson. IBD patients, compared with healthy twins, shared fewer clonotypes with others (especially with disease activity).

Germline CDR1 reads SGDLS; CDR2 reads YYNGEE. The CDR3 sequence is 15 residues long. The sequencing input was blood. The clonotype originates from a human donor with ulcerative colitis or Crohn's disease, or a healthy co-twin of an affected twin (not recorded which). The chain combines TRBV9 with TRBJ2-3. CDR3 region: CASSVGPTLGDTQYF.